Below, 31 T cell receptor beta chains from the same sample are listed, as sequenced in a study of cytomegalovirus exposure and HLA in healthy donors. PCR primers comprised 60 Vbeta and 13 Jbeta primers. Sequencing was performed with immunoSEQ multiplex PCR; in TCRdb, only in-frame clones are kept and a portion is missing. The sample carries fewer than 200,000 clones, about 79% recorded once. The sequenced sample was PBMCs. The receptors were gathered from a female donor in good health and CMV-seronegative.

The chain couples TRBV9 to TRBJ2-3; 8 bases agree with TRBD2. Germline assignment: CDR1 SGDLS and CDR2 YYNGEE. The CDR3 extends over 16 amino acids. Trimming cost V 2 bases and J 2 bases; bases outside gene matches: 7. The CDR3 bases are TGTGCCAGCAGCGTTGAGGGTAGCGGGGTCACAGATACGCAGTATTTT. Protein sequence: CASSVEGSGVTDTQYF. Full variable domain (remainder filled in from reference TRBV9 and TRBJ2-3): DSGVTQTPKHLITATGQRVTLRCSPRSGDLSVYWYQQSLDQGLQFLIQYYNGEERAKGNILERFSAQQFPDLHSELNLSSLELGDSALYFCASSVEGSGVTDTQYFGPGTRLTVL.

The chain uses TRBV30 and TRBJ1-2; TRBD1 matches 8 bases. V dropped 2 bases and J dropped 8; count of bases not matched to a gene: 7. The length of the CDR3 is 13 residues. Germline-derived CDR1 and CDR2 are GTSNPN and SVGIG (reference sequence). The CDR3 DNA sequence: TGTGCCTGGAGTCAGGGGGCTTCGGGCGGCTACACCTTC. The encoded protein is CAWSQGASGGYTF.

This chain uses TRBV23-1 with TRBJ2-2; 11 bases map to TRBD2. TRBV23-1 is an open reading frame whose function is uncertain. This CDR3 spans 16 amino acids. V shed 1 base, J shed 7 bases, and the junction held 5 bases outside the gene matches. CDR3 DNA: TGCGCCAGCAGTCAATGGACTAGCGGGTGGAGCGGGGAGCTGTTTTTT. Amino acid sequence: CASSQWTSGWSGELFF.

The chain joins TRBV2 to TRBJ1-2; a weak D match, TRBD1 (5 bases). Deletions cut 6 bases from V and 5 bases from J, with 7 bases between. CDR3 length: 11 residues. The V gene's germline CDR1 is SNHLY and CDR2 FYNNEI. The chain's CDR3 is CASSRVYGYTF. Here the CDR3 DNA reads TGTGCCAGCAGCAGGGTTTATGGCTACACCTTC.

The chain has TRBV9 and TRBJ2-2; 7 bases are shared with TRBD1. J gave up 5 bases and V 5 bases, and 6 bases lay outside the gene matches. This CDR3 contains 14 residues. From germline, CDR1 is SGDLS and CDR2 YYNGEE. The CDR3 DNA reads as TGTGCCAGCAGTATGATACAGGGGACCGGGGAGCTGTTTTTT. Translation: CASSMIQGTGELFF.

This clone was counted a few times. The chain links TRBV7-9 to TRBJ2-1; 9 bases match TRBD2. CDR1 and CDR2 from the germline V gene are SEHNR and FQNEAQ (reference sequence). The junction had 2 bases not matched to a gene; V was cut back by 0 bases and J by 5 bases. The CDR3 runs 15 residues. CDR3 sequence reads: CASSLASGGHNEQFF. In DNA form, the CDR3 reads TGTGCCAGCAGCTTAGCAAGCGGGGGGCACAATGAGCAGTTCTTC.

This chain uses TRBV6-1 with TRBJ2-1; 11 bases match TRBD2. In germline, CDR1 is MNHNS, CDR2 SASEGT. CDR3 length: 20 amino acids. The J segment lost 8 bases and the V segment lost 4 bases, leaving 22 bases of the junction unmatched. The CDR3 here is CASSARGSHLAGGPMDEQFF. The CDR3 DNA reads TGTGCCAGCAGTGCTCGGGGATCCCATTTAGCGGGAGGGCCGATGGATGAGCAGTTCTTC.

The J gene is TRBJ2-1, the V gene TRBV25-1, with 7 bases fitting TRBD1. J gave up 9 bases and V 6 bases, and 14 bases lay outside the gene matches. The CDR3 is 15 residues long. Germline CDR1 and CDR2: MGHDK and SYGVNS. The CDR3 bases are TGTGCCAGCAGACAGGACAGGCTACTACAGGGTGAGCAGTTCTTC. Protein product: CASRQDRLLQGEQFF.

The chain recombines TRBV2 with TRBJ1-1, with unresolved D. CDR1 and CDR2 from the germline V gene are SNHLY and FYNNEI. The V end lost 10 bases, the J end lost 10 bases, and 25 bases lay between the germline ends. The CDR3 extends over 14 amino acids. The CDR3 nucleotides are TGTGCCAACCGAGCCGGGAGAGGAAGGTTTGGAGCTTTCTTT. Encoded protein: CANRAGRGRFGAFF.

The chain couples TRBV7-3 to TRBJ1-6; 8 nucleotides match TRBD1. V dropped 0 bases and J dropped 9; count of bases not matched to a gene: 4. The CDR3 is made up of 15 amino acids. Per the germline V gene, CDR1 is SGHTA and CDR2 is FQGTGA. The chain's CDR3 is CASSLTGQALSPLHF. In DNA form, the CDR3 reads TGTGCCAGCAGCTTAACGGGACAGGCGCTTTCACCCCTCCACTTT.

This clone was seen a handful of times. The V and J genes are TRBV11-3 and TRBJ2-2; 10 bases are a match to TRBD2. The germline CDR1 and CDR2 sequences are SGHNT and YENEEA. V lost 2 bases and J lost 8; bases outside the gene matches: 2. This CDR3 has 14 residues. CDR3 DNA: TGTGCCAGCAGCTTAACTAGCGGGACAGGGGAGCTGTTTTTT. Protein sequence: CASSLTSGTGELFF.

This rearrangement joins TRBV11-2 to TRBJ1-1; maybe TRBD1 (6 bases). The length of the CDR3 is 13 residues. CDR1 is SGHAT and CDR2 is FQNNGV in the germline V gene. V lost 1 base and J 10 bases, leaving 13 bases between the germline ends. The CDR3 DNA reads as TGTGCCAGCAGCTTAGGGGGGCGGCAATTAGCTTTCTTT. Residues: CASSLGGRQLAFF.

This clone was seen only a few times. This chain connects TRBV28 to TRBJ2-5, with a weak D call TRBD2 (5 bases). Per the germline V gene, CDR1 is MDHEN and CDR2 is SYDVKM. V was cut by 4 bases and J by 1 base, with 19 bases left in between. This CDR3 comprises 17 residues. The CDR3, as DNA: TGTGCCAGCAGTTCTCCCTGGGTAGATGCGGGCCAAGAGACCCAGTACTTC. This encodes CASSSPWVDAGQETQYF.

This chain joins TRBV5-4 and TRBJ2-1, with D maybe TRBD1 (7 bases). The CDR3 runs 16 residues. V shed 0 bases and J shed 0 bases, with 10 bases lying between them. CDR1 and CDR2 (germline): SGHNT, YYREEE (reference sequence). CDR3 in amino acids: CASSLAGGNSYNEQFF. DNA of the CDR3: TGTGCCAGCAGCTTGGCAGGGGGGAACTCCTACAATGAGCAGTTCTTC.

The chain employs TRBV11-2 and TRBJ2-1; D is possibly TRBD2 (7 bases). Germline V gene data show CDR1 as SGHAT and CDR2 as FQNNGV. This CDR3 is 17 amino acids long. V dropped 3 bases and J dropped 6 bases, with 21 bases sitting between them. The CDR3 bases are TGTGCCAGCAGCTTCCAGATTGGGGGGGGCGGTGGCAATGAGCAGTTCTTC. Translated: CASSFQIGGGGGNEQFF.

The rearrangement links TRBV4-3 to TRBJ1-5; TRBD1 agrees at 8 bases. The V and J ends lost 0 bases and 3 bases, in that order; junction bases with no gene match: 7. This CDR3 has 17 amino acids. CDR1 and CDR2 (germline): LGHNA, YSLEER. CDR3 nucleotide sequence: TGCGCCAGCAGCCAAGAAATAGACAGGGGCCTCAATCAGCCCCAGCATTTT. This sequence encodes CASSQEIDRGLNQPQHF.

V usage is TRBV7-2 and J usage is TRBJ1-3; possibly TRBD1 for D (5 bases). The ends were cut back, 7 bases at V and 4 bases at J, with 17 bases in the middle. The CDR3 totals 15 residues. Germline values: CDR1 SGHTA, CDR2 FQGNSA. DNA for the CDR3: TGTGCCAGCACCCCTGTTCGGGGGATAGGAAACACCATATATTTT. Protein product: CASTPVRGIGNTIYF.

The gene calls are TRBV28 and TRBJ1-6; 9 bases map to TRBD1. CDR1 is MDHEN and CDR2 is SYDVKM in the germline V gene. This CDR3 contains 17 residues. With V trimmed by 8 bases and J by 0 bases, 8 bases remained unmatched. The CDR3 nucleotides are TGTGCCAGCTCGACAGGGGGTTTTGCCTCCTATAATTCACCCCTCCACTTT. Its translation is CASSTGGFASYNSPLHF.

The J gene is TRBJ2-1, the V gene TRBV5-4; TRBD2 agrees at 7 bases. V shed 4 bases, J shed 4 bases, and the junction held 8 bases outside the gene matches. The CDR3 runs to 15 residues. The germline V gene encodes CDR1 SGHNT and CDR2 YYREEE (reference sequence). The CDR3 bases are TGTGCCAGCAGCCCCGAAAGAGCGGGGTACAATGAGCAGTTCTTC. It codes for CASSPERAGYNEQFF.

Comments on this clone: Germline and junction disagree at one end, which may indicate a read error. The gene calls are TRBV25-1 and TRBJ2-1; perhaps TRBD2 as D (5 bases). This CDR3 contains 18 residues. Germline V lookup: CDR1 MGHDK, CDR2 SYGVNS. CDR3 sequence (DNA): TGTGCCGGCAGTGAATACAGTGGCAATAAACGGGGCTACAATGAGCAGTTCTTC. Protein: CAGSEYSGNKRGYNEQFF.

J is TRBJ1-6 and V is TRBV28; D remains ambiguous. Germline lookup yields CDR1 MDHEN and CDR2 SYDVKM. The CDR3 has 13 residues. Trimming shortened V by 3 bases and J by 5 bases, and 5 bases separated the two germline ends. The CDR3 DNA is TGTGCCAGCAGTTTTACGGATAATTCACCCCTCCACTTT. Translation gives CASSFTDNSPLHF. The entire variable domain, with the rest obtained from reference TRBV28 and TRBJ1-6, is as follows: DVKVTQSSRYLVKRTGEKVFLECVQDMDHENMFWYRQDPGLGLRLIYFSYDVKMKEKGDIPEGYSVSREKKERFSLILESASTNQTSMYLCASSFTDNSPLHFGNGTRLTVT.

The sample holds a few counts of this clone. The J gene is TRBJ1-2, the V gene TRBV28; maybe TRBD1 (5 bases). The CDR3 runs 15 residues. V was trimmed by 1 base and J by 4 bases, leaving 13 bases between them. Germline V gene lookup returns CDR1 MDHEN and CDR2 SYDVKM. The CDR3 nucleotides are TGTGCCAGCAGTTTATTGCAGGGTCCCCGCTATGGCTACACCTTC. Protein: CASSLLQGPRYGYTF.

The V call is TRBV30, the J call TRBJ2-5; 12 bases map to TRBD2. V lost 4 bases and J lost 7; bases outside the gene matches: 7. The CDR3 has 14 residues. Germline CDR1 is GTSNPN and CDR2 is SVGIG (reference sequence). The CDR3 nucleotides read TGTGCCTGGATTCTAGCGGGGGGGCGGGGGACCCAGTACTTC. This encodes CAWILAGGRGTQYF.

This rearrangement joins TRBV6-5 to TRBJ1-2; the D is unclear. V was shortened by 4 bases and J by 1 base, with 13 bases between the two germline ends. This CDR3 contains 15 residues. CDR1 and CDR2 from the germline V gene are MNHEY and SVGAGI. CDR3 sequence: CASSFRVGGNYGYTF. The CDR3 DNA reads as TGTGCCAGCAGTTTCCGGGTCGGAGGTAACTATGGCTACACCTTC.

This clone was seen a few times. V and J are TRBV4-2 and TRBJ2-6; D might be TRBD2 (5 bases). The CDR3 extends over 17 amino acids. Per germline, CDR1 LGHNA and CDR2 YNFKEQ. Trimming removed 0 bases from V and 0 bases from J, with 9 bases in between. As DNA, the CDR3 is TGTGCCAGCAGCCAAGATCTCGGGATCTCTGGGGCCAACGTCCTGACTTTC. It yields the protein CASSQDLGISGANVLTF.

This chain links TRBV19 with TRBJ1-1; 7 nucleotides line up with TRBD1. In germline, CDR1 is LNHDA, CDR2 SQIVND (reference sequence). This CDR3 has 11 residues. With 7 bases clipped from V and 10 bases from J, the junction kept 6 bases outside the gene matches. CDR3 nucleotides: TGTGCCAGTAAGGAGGGGGCCGCAGCTTTCTTT. Translating gives CASKEGAAAFF.

V usage is TRBV29-1 and J usage is TRBJ2-6; tentatively, D is TRBD1 (6 bases). The CDR3 is made up of 15 amino acids. V was clipped by 3 bases and J by 2 bases, with 11 bases between them. The germline CDR1 and CDR2 sequences are SQVTM and ANQGSEA. The CDR3 sequence is CSVEGTGTGANVLTF. The CDR3 nucleotides read TGCAGCGTTGAGGGCACAGGGACTGGGGCCAACGTCCTGACTTTC.

This sequence joins TRBV6-5 and TRBJ2-4; 9 bases map to TRBD1. V gave up 6 bases and J gave up 7 bases; unmatched junction bases: 7. Germline CDR1 is MNHEY and CDR2 is SVGAGI. There are 14 residues in the CDR3. The CDR3 spells CASSRGQGRNIQYF. The CDR3 DNA reads as TGTGCCAGCAGCCGAGGACAGGGGAGGAACATTCAGTACTTC.

J is TRBJ2-5 and V is TRBV6-5; possibly TRBD1 for D (5 bases). V shed 6 bases and J shed 5 bases, with 16 bases lying between them. Germline V gene sequence: CDR1 MNHEY, CDR2 SVGAGI. This CDR3 is 14 amino acids long. CDR3 coding DNA: TGTGCCAGCAGATCGACAGCCGGCTGGGAGACCCAGTACTTC. Translated: CASRSTAGWETQYF.

The rearrangement links TRBV19 to TRBJ1-5, with D unclear. CDR1 LNHDA and CDR2 SQIVND come from the germline V gene (reference sequence). V was trimmed by 3 bases and J by 7 bases, leaving 19 bases between them. This CDR3 contains 16 residues. The chain's CDR3 is CASSIGEGRRGQPQHF. The CDR3 DNA is TGTGCCAGTAGTATTGGAGAGGGCAGACGAGGACAGCCCCAGCATTTT.

This clone was seen only once. The rearrangement uses TRBV30 and TRBJ1-2; the D gene is possibly TRBD1 (5 bases). Trimming pared 5 bases from V and 2 bases from J, leaving 12 bases between. CDR3 length: 13 residues. Germline V CDR1 and CDR2: GTSNPN, SVGIG (reference sequence). The CDR3 coding sequence is TGTGCCTGGCTGGGGCGGCTGAACTATGGCTACACCTTC. Protein sequence: CAWLGRLNYGYTF.